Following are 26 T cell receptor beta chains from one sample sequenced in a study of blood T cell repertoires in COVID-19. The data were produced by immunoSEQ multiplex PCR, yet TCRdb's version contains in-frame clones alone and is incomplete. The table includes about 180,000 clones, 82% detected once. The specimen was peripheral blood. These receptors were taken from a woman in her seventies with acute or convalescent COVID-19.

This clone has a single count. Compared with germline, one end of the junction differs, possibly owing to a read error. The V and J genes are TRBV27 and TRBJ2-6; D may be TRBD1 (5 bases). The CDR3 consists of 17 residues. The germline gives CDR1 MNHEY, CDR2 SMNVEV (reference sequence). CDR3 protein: CASSLSSGISGANVLTF. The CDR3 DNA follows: TGTGCCAGCAGTCTATCGTCAGGGATCTCTGGGGCCAACGTCCTGACTTTC. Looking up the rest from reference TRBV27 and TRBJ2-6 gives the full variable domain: EAQVTQNPRYLITVTGKKLTVTCSQNMNHEYMSWYRQDPGLGLRQIYYSMNVEVTDKGDVPEGYKVSRKEKRNFPLILESPSPNQTSLYFCASSLSSGISGANVLTFGAGSRLTVL.

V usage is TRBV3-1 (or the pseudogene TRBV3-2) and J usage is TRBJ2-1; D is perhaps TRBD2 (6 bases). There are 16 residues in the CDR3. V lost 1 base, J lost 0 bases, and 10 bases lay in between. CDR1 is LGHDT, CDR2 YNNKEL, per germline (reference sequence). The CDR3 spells CASSQAGLSSYNEQFF. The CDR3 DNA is TGTGCCAGCAGCCAAGCGGGACTGAGCTCCTACAATGAGCAGTTCTTC.

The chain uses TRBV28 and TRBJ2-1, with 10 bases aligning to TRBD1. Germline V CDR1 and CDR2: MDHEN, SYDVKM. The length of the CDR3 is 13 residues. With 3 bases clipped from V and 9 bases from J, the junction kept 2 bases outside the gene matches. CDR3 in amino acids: CASSLRDRGEQFF. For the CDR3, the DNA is TGTGCCAGCAGTTTGCGGGACAGGGGTGAGCAGTTCTTC.

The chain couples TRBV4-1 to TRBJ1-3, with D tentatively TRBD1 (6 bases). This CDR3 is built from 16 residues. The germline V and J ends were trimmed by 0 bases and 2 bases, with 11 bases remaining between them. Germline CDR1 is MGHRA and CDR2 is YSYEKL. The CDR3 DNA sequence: TGCGCCAGCAGCCAAGATCCCTCAGGGGCTGGAAACACCATATATTTT. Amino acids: CASSQDPSGAGNTIYF.

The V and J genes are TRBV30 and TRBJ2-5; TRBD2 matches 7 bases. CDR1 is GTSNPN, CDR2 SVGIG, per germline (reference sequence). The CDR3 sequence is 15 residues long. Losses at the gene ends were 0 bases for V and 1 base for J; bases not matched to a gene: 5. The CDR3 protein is CAWSVNTGGQETQYF. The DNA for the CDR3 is TGTGCCTGGAGTGTAAACACGGGGGGCCAAGAGACCCAGTACTTC.

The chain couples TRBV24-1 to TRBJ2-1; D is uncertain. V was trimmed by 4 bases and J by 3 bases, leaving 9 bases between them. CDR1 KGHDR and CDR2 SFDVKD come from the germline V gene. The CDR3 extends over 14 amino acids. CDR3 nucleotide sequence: TGTGCCACCAGTGACGCTGGCCACTACAATGAGCAGTTCTTC. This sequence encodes CATSDAGHYNEQFF.

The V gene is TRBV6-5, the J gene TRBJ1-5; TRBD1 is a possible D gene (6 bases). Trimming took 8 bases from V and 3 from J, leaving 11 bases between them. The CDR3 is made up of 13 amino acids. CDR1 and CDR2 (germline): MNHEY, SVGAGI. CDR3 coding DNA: TGTGCCAGCGGAACAGGGAACAATCAGCCCCAGCATTTT. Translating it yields CASGTGNNQPQHF.

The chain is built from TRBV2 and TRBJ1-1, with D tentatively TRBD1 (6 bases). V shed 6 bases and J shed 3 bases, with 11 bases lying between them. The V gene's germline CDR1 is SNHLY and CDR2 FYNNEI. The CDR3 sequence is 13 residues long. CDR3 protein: CASRVRGDTEAFF. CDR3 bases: TGTGCCAGCAGGGTCAGGGGAGACACTGAAGCTTTCTTT.

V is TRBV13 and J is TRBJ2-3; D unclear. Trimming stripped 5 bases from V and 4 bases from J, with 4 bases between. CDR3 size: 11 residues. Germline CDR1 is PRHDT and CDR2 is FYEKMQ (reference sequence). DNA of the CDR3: TGTGCCAGCAGCACTCCAGATACGCAGTATTTT. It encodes CASSTPDTQYF.

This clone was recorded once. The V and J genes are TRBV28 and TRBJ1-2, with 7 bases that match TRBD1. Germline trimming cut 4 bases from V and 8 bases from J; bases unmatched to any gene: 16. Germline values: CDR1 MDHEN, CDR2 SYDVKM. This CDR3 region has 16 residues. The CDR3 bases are TGTGCCAGCAGTTCCGGGACAGCGAGGGGCTATGGCGGCTACACCTTC. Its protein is CASSSGTARGYGGYTF.

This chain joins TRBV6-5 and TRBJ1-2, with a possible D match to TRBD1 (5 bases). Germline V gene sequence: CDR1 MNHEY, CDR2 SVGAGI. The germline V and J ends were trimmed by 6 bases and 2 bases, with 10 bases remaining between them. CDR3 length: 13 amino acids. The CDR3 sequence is CASSKQENYGYTF. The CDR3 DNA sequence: TGTGCCAGCAGCAAACAGGAGAACTATGGCTACACCTTC.

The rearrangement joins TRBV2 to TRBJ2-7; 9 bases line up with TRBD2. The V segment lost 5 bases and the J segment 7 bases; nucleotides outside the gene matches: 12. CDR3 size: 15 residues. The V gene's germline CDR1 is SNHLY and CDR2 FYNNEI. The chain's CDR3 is CASSSTGTSSGEQYF. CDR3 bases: TGTGCCAGCAGTTCGACCGGGACTAGCTCGGGGGAGCAGTACTTC.

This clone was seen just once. In DNA, the CDR3 is TGCGCCAGCAGCCTGGACGGGACAGGGGGATTGGACACCGGGGAGCTGTTTTTT. Translation: CASSLDGTGGLDTGELFF. This rearrangement joins TRBV5-1 to TRBJ2-2; 11 nucleotides line up with TRBD1. This CDR3 is built from 18 residues. The trim removed 4 bases at V and 3 bases at J, leaving 11 bases unmatched. Germline V lookup: CDR1 SGHRS, CDR2 YFSETQ.

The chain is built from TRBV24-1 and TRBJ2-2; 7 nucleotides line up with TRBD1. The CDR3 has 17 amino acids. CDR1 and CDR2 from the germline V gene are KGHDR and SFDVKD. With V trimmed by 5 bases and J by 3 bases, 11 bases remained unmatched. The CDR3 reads CATSGSLPRGYTGELFF. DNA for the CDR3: TGTGCCACCAGTGGCTCCCTCCCCAGGGGGTACACCGGGGAGCTGTTTTTT.

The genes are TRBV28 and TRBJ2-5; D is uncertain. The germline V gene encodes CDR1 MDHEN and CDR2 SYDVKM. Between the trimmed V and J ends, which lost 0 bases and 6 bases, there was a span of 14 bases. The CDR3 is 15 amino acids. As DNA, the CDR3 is TGTGCCAGCAGTTTATGGGAGTCACCTAGGAAGACCCAGTACTTC. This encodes CASSLWESPRKTQYF. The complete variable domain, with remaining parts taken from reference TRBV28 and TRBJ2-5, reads DVKVTQSSRYLVKRTGEKVFLECVQDMDHENMFWYRQDPGLGLRLIYFSYDVKMKEKGDIPEGYSVSREKKERFSLILESASTNQTSMYLCASSLWESPRKTQYFGPGTRLLVL.

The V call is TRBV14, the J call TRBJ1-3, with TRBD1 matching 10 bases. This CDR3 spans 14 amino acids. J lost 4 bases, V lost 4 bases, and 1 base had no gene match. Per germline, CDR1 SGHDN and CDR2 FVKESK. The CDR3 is CASSRDRGGNTIYF. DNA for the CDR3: TGTGCCAGCAGCCGGGACAGGGGCGGAAACACCATATATTTT.

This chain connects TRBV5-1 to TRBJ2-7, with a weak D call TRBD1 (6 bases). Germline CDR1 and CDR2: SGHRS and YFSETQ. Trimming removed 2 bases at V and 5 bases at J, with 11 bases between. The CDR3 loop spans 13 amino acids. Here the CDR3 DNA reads TGCGCCAGCAGCTTACACAGGGACCACGAGCAGTACTTC. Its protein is CASSLHRDHEQYF. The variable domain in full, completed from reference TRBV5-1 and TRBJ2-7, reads KAGVTQTPRYLIKTRGQQVTLSCSPISGHRSVSWYQQTPGQGLQFLFEYFSETQRNKGNFPGRFSGRQFSNSRSEMNVSTLELGDSALYLCASSLHRDHEQYFGPGTRLTVT.

CDR3 sequence (DNA): TGTGCCAGATCGACTAGCGGGGGTGTGGGAGGTTTCGAGCAGTACTTC. Translating gives CARSTSGGVGGFEQYF. The chain is built from TRBV2 and TRBJ2-7; 12 bases are a match to TRBD2. Losses at the gene ends were 9 bases for V and 6 bases for J; bases not matched to a gene: 15. This CDR3 contains 16 residues. The germline gives CDR1 SNHLY, CDR2 FYNNEI.

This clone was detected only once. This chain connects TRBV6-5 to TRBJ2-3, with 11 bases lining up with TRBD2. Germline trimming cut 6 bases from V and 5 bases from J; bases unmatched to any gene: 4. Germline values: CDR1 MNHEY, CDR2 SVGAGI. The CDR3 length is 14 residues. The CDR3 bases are TGTGCCAGCAGGCGGACTAGCGGGTTAGATACGCAGTATTTT. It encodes CASRRTSGLDTQYF.

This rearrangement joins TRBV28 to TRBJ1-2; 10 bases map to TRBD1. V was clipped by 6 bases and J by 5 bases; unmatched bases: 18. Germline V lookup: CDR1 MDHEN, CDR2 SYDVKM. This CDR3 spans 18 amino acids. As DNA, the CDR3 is TGTGCCAGCAGCCTTGGGGGCGCGGGACAGGGGCCGGGTTATGGCTACACCTTC. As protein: CASSLGGAGQGPGYGYTF.

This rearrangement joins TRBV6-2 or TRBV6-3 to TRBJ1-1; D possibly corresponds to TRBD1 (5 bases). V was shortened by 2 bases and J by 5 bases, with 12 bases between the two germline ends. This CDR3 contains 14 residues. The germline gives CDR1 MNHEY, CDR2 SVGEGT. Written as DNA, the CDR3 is TGTGCCAGCAGTTACAGTCCAGGGTGGACTGAAGCTTTCTTT. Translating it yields CASSYSPGWTEAFF.

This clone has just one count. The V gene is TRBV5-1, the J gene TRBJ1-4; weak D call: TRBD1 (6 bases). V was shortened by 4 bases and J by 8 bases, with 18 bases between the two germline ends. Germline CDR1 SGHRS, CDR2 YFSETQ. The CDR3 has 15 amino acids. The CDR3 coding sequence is TGCGCCAGCAGCCCACAATCAGGGGTAAACGAAAAACTGTTTTTT. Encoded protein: CASSPQSGVNEKLFF.

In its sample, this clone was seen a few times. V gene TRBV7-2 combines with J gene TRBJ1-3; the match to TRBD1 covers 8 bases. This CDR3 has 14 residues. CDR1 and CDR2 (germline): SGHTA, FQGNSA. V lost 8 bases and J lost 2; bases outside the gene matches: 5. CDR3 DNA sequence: TGTGCCAGCGCCGGACAGGGAACTGGAAACACCATATATTTT. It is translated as CASAGQGTGNTIYF.

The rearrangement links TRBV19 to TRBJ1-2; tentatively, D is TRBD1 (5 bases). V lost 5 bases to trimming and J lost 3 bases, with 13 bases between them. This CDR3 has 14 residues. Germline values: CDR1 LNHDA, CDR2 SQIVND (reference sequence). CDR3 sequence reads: CASSGPGWYYGYTF. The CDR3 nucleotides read TGTGCCAGTAGTGGACCAGGGTGGTACTATGGCTACACCTTC.

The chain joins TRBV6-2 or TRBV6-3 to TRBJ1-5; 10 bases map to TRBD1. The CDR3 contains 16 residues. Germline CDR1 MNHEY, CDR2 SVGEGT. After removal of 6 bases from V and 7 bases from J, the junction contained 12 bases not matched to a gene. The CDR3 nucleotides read TGTGCCAGCAGCGCCAACCGGGACAGGGGATTGCAGCCCCAGCATTTT. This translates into CASSANRDRGLQPQHF.

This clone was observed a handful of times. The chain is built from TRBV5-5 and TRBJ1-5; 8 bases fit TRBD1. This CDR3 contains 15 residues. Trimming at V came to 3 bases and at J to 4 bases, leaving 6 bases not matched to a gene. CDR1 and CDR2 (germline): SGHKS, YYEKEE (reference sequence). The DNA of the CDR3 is TGTGCCAGCAGCTCAGGGACAGGCATTAATCAGCCCCAGCATTTT. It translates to CASSSGTGINQPQHF.